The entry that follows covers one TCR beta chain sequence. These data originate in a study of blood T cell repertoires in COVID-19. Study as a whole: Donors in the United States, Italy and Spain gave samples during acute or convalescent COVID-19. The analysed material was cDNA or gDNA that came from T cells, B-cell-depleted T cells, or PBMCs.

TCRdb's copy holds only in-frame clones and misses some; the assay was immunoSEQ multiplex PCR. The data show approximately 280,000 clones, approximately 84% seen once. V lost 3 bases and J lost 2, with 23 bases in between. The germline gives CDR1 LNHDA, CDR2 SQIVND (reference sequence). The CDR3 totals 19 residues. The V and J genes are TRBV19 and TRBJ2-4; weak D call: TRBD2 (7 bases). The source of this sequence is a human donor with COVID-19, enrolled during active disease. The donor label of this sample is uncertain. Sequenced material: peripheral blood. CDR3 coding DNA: TGTGCCAGTAGTATTCTACTAAACCGGGGGGCGCGGACCAAAAACATTCAGTACTTC. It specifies CASSILLNRGARTKNIQYF.